Below, 15 T cell receptor beta chains from the same sample are listed, as sequenced in a study of cytomegalovirus exposure and HLA in healthy donors. The PCR contained 60 Vbeta and 13 Jbeta primers. Sequencing used immunoSEQ multiplex PCR; TCRdb keeps in-frame clones, though not all of them. The sample records 150,000 to 200,000 clones, 80% being singletons. Sequencing input: PBMCs. Every receptor here comes from a woman aged 35 to 49 in good health and CMV-seronegative.

V gene TRBV7-2 combines with J gene TRBJ2-1; TRBD1 might be the D (5 bases). This CDR3 region has 15 residues. With 1 base removed from V and 6 bases from J, the gap between germline ends came to 13 bases. CDR1 is SGHTA and CDR2 is FQGNSA in the germline V gene. The CDR3 reads CASSLGDSFINEQFF. The DNA for the CDR3 is TGTGCCAGCAGCTTAGGTGACAGTTTCATCAATGAGCAGTTCTTC.

J is TRBJ2-6 and V is TRBV7-8; D is perhaps TRBD2 (5 bases). The germline V and J ends were trimmed by 5 bases and 4 bases, with 18 bases remaining between them. This CDR3 contains 17 residues. The germline gives CDR1 SGHVS, CDR2 FQNEAQ. DNA of the CDR3: TGTGCCAGCAGCCGTCACCCTCGGGAAGGAGGGGCCAACGTCCTGACTTTC. Its protein product is CASSRHPREGGANVLTF. Using reference TRBV7-8 and TRBJ2-6 for the parts outside the CDR3, the full variable domain is GAGVSQSPRYKVAKRGQDVALRCDPISGHVSLFWYQQALGQGPEFLTYFQNEAQLDKSGLPSDRFFAERPEGSVSTLKIQRTQQEDSAVYLCASSRHPREGGANVLTFGAGSRLTVL.

This chain links TRBV30 with TRBJ2-3, with D unresolved. This CDR3 contains 11 residues. In germline, CDR1 is GTSNPN, CDR2 SVGIG (reference sequence). Trimming removed 0 bases from V and 5 bases from J, with 3 bases in between. The CDR3 sequence: CAWSVQDTQYF. The CDR3 bases are TGTGCCTGGAGTGTACAAGATACGCAGTATTTT.

This clone was detected only once. The chain recombines TRBV30 with TRBJ1-2; 10 bases line up with TRBD1. The germline V gene encodes CDR1 GTSNPN and CDR2 SVGIG (reference sequence). This CDR3 is 13 amino acids long. V shed 2 bases, J shed 8 bases, and the junction held 5 bases outside the gene matches. The CDR3 loop is CAWSMTGGRGYTF. The CDR3 DNA reads TGTGCCTGGAGTATGACAGGGGGCCGGGGCTACACCTTC.

The chain uses TRBV6-1 and TRBJ1-5; 9 bases match TRBD1. With 4 bases clipped from V and 0 bases from J, the junction kept 10 bases outside the gene matches. There are 18 residues in the CDR3. Germline V gene sequence: CDR1 MNHNS, CDR2 SASEGT. CDR3 DNA sequence: TGTGCCAGCAGTGGGACAGGGGCTAACCTTTATAGCAATCAGCCCCAGCATTTT. Translating gives CASSGTGANLYSNQPQHF.

This chain connects TRBV9 to TRBJ1-4, with TRBD1 matching 7 bases. CDR3 length equals 17 residues. The ends lost 3 bases at V and 0 bases at J; junction bases unmatched: 8. From germline, CDR1 is SGDLS and CDR2 YYNGEE. As DNA, the CDR3 is TGTGCCAGCAGCGACCGGGACAGATGGGCAACTAATGAAAAACTGTTTTTT. It translates to CASSDRDRWATNEKLFF.

V gene TRBV5-8 combines with J gene TRBJ2-2; D unresolved. This CDR3 contains 16 residues. In germline, CDR1 is SGHTS, CDR2 YDEGEE. Between the trimmed V and J ends, which lost 0 bases and 3 bases, there was a span of 12 bases. The DNA for the CDR3 is TGTGCCAGCAGCTTGGGGCCCGTCACCTACACCGGGGAGCTGTTTTTT. Translation: CASSLGPVTYTGELFF. The whole variable domain, filled in from reference TRBV5-8 and TRBJ2-2, reads EAGVTQSPTHLIKTRGQQATLRCSPISGHTSVYWYQQALGLGLQFLLWYDEGEERNRGNFPPRFSGRQFPNYSSELNVNALELEDSALYLCASSLGPVTYTGELFFGEGSRLTVL.

With respect to this clone: The junction and the germline gene differ at one end; a read error may be behind it. The J gene is TRBJ2-7, the V gene TRBV7-9, with 12 bases matching TRBD2. Germline assignment: CDR1 SEHNR and CDR2 FQNEAQ (reference sequence). This CDR3 contains 15 residues. CDR3: CSSSFWTSGNSEQYF. The CDR3 DNA sequence: TGTTCCAGCAGTTTCTGGACTAGCGGGAATAGCGAACAGTACTTC.

This sequence joins TRBV7-8 and TRBJ2-3, with D possibly matching TRBD1 (5 bases). V was cut by 4 bases and J by 0 bases, with 20 bases left in between. The CDR3 totals 18 residues. Germline values: CDR1 SGHVS, CDR2 FQNEAQ. The CDR3 coding sequence is TGTGCCAGCAGCTCCAATCAATACTCAAGGGGTAGCACAGATACGCAGTATTTT. This gives the protein CASSSNQYSRGSTDTQYF.

V and J are TRBV2 and TRBJ1-2; D gene ambiguous. The CDR3 has 12 amino acids. Germline V lookup: CDR1 SNHLY, CDR2 FYNNEI. With 6 bases removed from V and 4 bases from J, the gap between germline ends came to 9 bases. CDR3 amino acids: CASRQSFYGYTF. The CDR3 DNA sequence: TGTGCCAGCAGACAGAGCTTCTATGGCTACACCTTC.

The chain is built from TRBV28 and TRBJ2-1, with D possibly being TRBD1 (5 bases). CDR3 length equals 14 residues. Per germline, CDR1 MDHEN and CDR2 SYDVKM. V was cut by 6 bases and J by 7 bases, with 16 bases left in between. DNA for the CDR3: TGTGCCAGCAGCAACACCTTGGGGCTAAATGAGCAGTTCTTC. Encoded protein: CASSNTLGLNEQFF.

The V and J genes are TRBV2 and TRBJ1-1, with D unclear. Trimming left V 6 bases short and J 0 bases short, with 8 bases between. Germline CDR1 is SNHLY and CDR2 is FYNNEI. The CDR3 spans 13 residues. In nucleotides, the CDR3 is TGTGCCAGCAGCCGAGGGATGAACACTGAAGCTTTCTTT. It specifies CASSRGMNTEAFF.

The genes are TRBV7-2 and TRBJ1-1; no clear D. The CDR3 consists of 13 residues. V was trimmed by 3 bases and J by 3 bases, leaving 8 bases between them. Germline V CDR1 and CDR2: SGHTA, FQGNSA. The DNA for the CDR3 is TGTGCCAGCAGCTTCGGAGAGGACACTGAAGCTTTCTTT. Protein: CASSFGEDTEAFF.

This sequence joins TRBV5-1 and TRBJ2-7, with 8 bases identical to TRBD1. Trimming removed 4 bases from V and 3 bases from J; junction bases left unmatched: 6. Germline CDR1 SGHRS, CDR2 YFSETQ. The CDR3 length is 14 residues. The CDR3 DNA sequence: TGCGCCAGCAGCACAGGGACAGGCTACTACGAGCAGTACTTC. This translates into CASSTGTGYYEQYF.

V gene TRBV27 combines with J gene TRBJ1-2; 8 bases are shared with TRBD1. The ends lost 6 bases at V and 2 bases at J; junction bases unmatched: 11. The CDR3 consists of 16 residues. Germline V CDR1 and CDR2: MNHEY, SMNVEV (reference sequence). The CDR3 region is CASRPTGQGANYGYTF. In DNA, the CDR3 is TGTGCCAGCAGGCCGACTGGACAGGGCGCCAACTATGGCTACACCTTC.